The following is a T cell receptor beta chain sequence with its context. Its cognate antigen is unknown. CDR3 length: 12 amino acids. Profiling relied on immunoSEQ multiplex PCR, and the TCRdb table lists in-frame clones only, not all of them. The sample has about 180,000 clones, 70% to 90% seen once; the top ten hold around 0.5%. This record belongs to a study of T cell responses to AZD1222 COVID-19 vaccine. As for the study in general: Analyses pooled second doses at about 4 or about 12 weeks. The study, taken as a whole, reports: Spike-specific TCR breadth and depth rose after two AZD1222 doses.

The chain couples TRBV21-1 to TRBJ1-1; TRBD1, the D gene given by the table, was not confirmed from the DNA. TRBV21-1 is classified as a pseudogene. The TCR was taken from an adult in good health. This material consisted of peripheral blood, taken on day 0 of AZD1222 vaccination. DNA of the CDR3: TGTGCCAGCAGCAAAGTGCCAGGAAGAGCTTTCTTT. Translated: CASSKVPGRAFF.